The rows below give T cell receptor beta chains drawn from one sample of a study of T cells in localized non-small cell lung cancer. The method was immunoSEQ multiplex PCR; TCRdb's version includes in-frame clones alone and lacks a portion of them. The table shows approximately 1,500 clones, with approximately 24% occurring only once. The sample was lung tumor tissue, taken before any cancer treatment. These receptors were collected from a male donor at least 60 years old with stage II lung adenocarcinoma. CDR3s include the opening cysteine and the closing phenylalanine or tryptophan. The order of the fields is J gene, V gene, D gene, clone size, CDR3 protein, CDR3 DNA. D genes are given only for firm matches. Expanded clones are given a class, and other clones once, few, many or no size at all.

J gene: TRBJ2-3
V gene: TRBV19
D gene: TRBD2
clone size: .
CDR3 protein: CASGEPSGFSTDTQYF
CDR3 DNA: TGTGCCAGCGGAGAGCCTAGCGGGTTTAGCACAGATACGCAGTATTTT

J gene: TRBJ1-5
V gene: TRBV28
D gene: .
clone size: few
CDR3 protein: CASSLWGRPNQPQHF
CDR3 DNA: TGTGCCAGCAGTTTATGGGGCCGACCCAATCAGCCCCAGCATTTT

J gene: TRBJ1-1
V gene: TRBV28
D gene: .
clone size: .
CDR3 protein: CASSFMNTEAFF
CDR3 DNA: TGTGCCAGCAGTTTTATGAACACTGAAGCTTTCTTT

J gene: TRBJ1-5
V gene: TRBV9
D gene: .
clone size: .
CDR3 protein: CASSVDVLHPQHF
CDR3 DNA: TGTGCCAGCAGCGTAGACGTCCTTCATCCCCAGCATTTT

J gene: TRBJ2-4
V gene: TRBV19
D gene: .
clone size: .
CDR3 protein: CASSHRENIQYF
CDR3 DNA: TGTGCCAGTAGCCACAGGGAAAACATTCAGTACTTC

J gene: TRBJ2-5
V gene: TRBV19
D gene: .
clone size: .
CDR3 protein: CASSGREFGTQYF
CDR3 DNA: TGTGCCAGTAGCGGTCGAGAGTTCGGGACCCAGTACTTC

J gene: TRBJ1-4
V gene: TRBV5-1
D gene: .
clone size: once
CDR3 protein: CASSFVAGVNEKLFF
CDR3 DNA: TGCGCCAGCAGCTTTGTGGCAGGGGTAAATGAAAAACTGTTTTTT

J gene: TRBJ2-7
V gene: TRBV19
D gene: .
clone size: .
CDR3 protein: CASRQGTSTSEYF
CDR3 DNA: TGTGCCAGTAGGCAGGGGACCTCTACGAGCGAGTACTTC

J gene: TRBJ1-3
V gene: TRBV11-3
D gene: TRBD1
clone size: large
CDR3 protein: CASSPTGGRNTIYF
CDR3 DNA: TGTGCCAGCAGCCCGACAGGGGGTCGAAACACCATATATTTT

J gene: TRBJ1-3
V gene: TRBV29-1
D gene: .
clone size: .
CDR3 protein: CSVEQSSGNTIYF
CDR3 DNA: TGCAGCGTTGAGCAGAGCTCTGGAAACACCATATATTTT

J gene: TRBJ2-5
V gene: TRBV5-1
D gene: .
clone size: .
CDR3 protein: CASSLMSGVAETQYF
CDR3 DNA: TGCGCCAGCAGCTTGATGTCAGGGGTTGCGGAGACCCAGTACTTC

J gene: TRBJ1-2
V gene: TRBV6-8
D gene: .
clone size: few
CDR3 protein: CASSRDRNNYGYTF
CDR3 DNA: TGTGCCAGCAGCCGCGACAGGAACAACTATGGCTACACCTTC

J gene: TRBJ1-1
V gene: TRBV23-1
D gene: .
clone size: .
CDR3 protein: CASTLVDVDEAFF
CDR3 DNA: TGCGCCAGCACCCTCGTTGACGTAGATGAAGCTTTCTTT

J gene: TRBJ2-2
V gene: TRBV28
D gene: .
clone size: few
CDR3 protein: CASSLSFGRSTGELFF
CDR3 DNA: TGTGCCAGCAGTTTATCATTTGGGCGTTCCACCGGGGAGCTGTTTTTT

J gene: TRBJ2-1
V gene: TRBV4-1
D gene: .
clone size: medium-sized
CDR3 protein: CASSQLPSLLGNEQFF
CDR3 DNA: TGCGCCAGCAGCCAATTGCCTAGCCTGTTGGGCAATGAGCAGTTCTTC

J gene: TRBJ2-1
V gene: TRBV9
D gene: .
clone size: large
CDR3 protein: CARGAASYNEQFF
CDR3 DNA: TGTGCCAGGGGGGCGGCCTCCTACAATGAGCAGTTCTTC

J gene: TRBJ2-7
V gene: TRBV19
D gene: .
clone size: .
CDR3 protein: CATLGRGADEQYF
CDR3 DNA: TGTGCCACCCTGGGCAGGGGAGCGGACGAGCAGTACTTC

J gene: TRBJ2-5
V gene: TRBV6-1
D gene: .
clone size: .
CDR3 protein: CASSEDSSRETQYF
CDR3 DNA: TGTGCCAGCAGTGAAGACAGTTCCCGAGAGACCCAGTACTTC